What follows are 20 T cell receptor beta chains derived from one specimen sequenced in a study of blood T cell repertoires in COVID-19. The data were produced by immunoSEQ multiplex PCR, yet TCRdb's version contains in-frame clones alone and is incomplete. The sample yields about 200,000 clones, 60% to 85% seen once. The sample taken for sequencing was peripheral blood. Receptors were obtained from a woman in her seventies with acute or convalescent COVID-19.

The rearrangement uses TRBV28 and TRBJ1-1, with D perhaps TRBD1 (6 bases). V lost 3 bases to trimming and J lost 3 bases, with 14 bases between them. The V gene's germline CDR1 is MDHEN and CDR2 SYDVKM. The CDR3 sequence is 15 residues long. Here the CDR3 reads CASSFWGREDTEAFF. The CDR3 DNA reads TGTGCCAGCAGTTTCTGGGGGCGAGAGGACACTGAAGCTTTCTTT.

V usage is TRBV3-1 (or the pseudogene TRBV3-2) and J usage is TRBJ2-1; TRBD2 matches at 8 bases. The length of the CDR3 is 12 residues. V lost 2 bases, J lost 9 bases, and 0 bases stayed unmatched. Germline assignment: CDR1 LGHDT and CDR2 YNNKEL (reference sequence). Written as DNA, the CDR3 is TGTGCCAGCAGCCAACTAGCGGGTGAGCAGTTCTTC. It is translated as CASSQLAGEQFF.

The chain is built from TRBV7-9 and TRBJ2-1; 8 bases align to TRBD2. The trim removed 5 bases at V and 2 bases at J, leaving 5 bases unmatched. The CDR3 extends over 15 amino acids. Germline values: CDR1 SEHNR, CDR2 FQNEAQ (reference sequence). CDR3 DNA: TGTGCCAGCAGCCCTGGACTAGCCACCTACAATGAGCAGTTCTTC. Translated: CASSPGLATYNEQFF.

J is TRBJ2-1 and V is TRBV29-1, with TRBD2 identical over 10 bases. Germline values: CDR1 SQVTM, CDR2 ANQGSEA. The CDR3 runs 15 residues. J lost 3 bases, V lost 7 bases, and 9 bases had no gene match. Here the CDR3 reads CSADRTSGNYNEQFF. For the CDR3, the DNA is TGCAGCGCCGACCGGACTAGCGGCAACTACAATGAGCAGTTCTTC.

V usage is TRBV6-5 and J usage is TRBJ2-3; the D gene is possibly TRBD1 (5 bases). Trimming took 0 bases from V and 3 from J, leaving 13 bases between them. In germline, CDR1 is MNHEY, CDR2 SVGAGI. CDR3 length: 16 residues. CDR3 DNA: TGTGCCAGCAGTTACTCACTTGGCAGGGTAACAGATACGCAGTATTTT. Translated, it gives CASSYSLGRVTDTQYF.

The chain has TRBV6-6 and TRBJ2-7; TRBD1 aligns across 9 bases. The CDR3 loop spans 15 amino acids. V lost 3 bases and J lost 3; bases outside the gene matches: 6. CDR1 is MNHNY and CDR2 is SVGAGI in the germline V gene (reference sequence). The DNA of the CDR3 is TGTGCCAGCAGTTATCCGGACAGGGGCTTCTACGAGCAGTACTTC. It specifies CASSYPDRGFYEQYF.

The CDR3 bases are TGTGCCAGTAGTCCGGACCGGGACAGGAATCAGCCCCAGCATTTT. It translates to CASSPDRDRNQPQHF. This rearrangement joins TRBV19 to TRBJ1-5; 8 bases align to TRBD1. The CDR3 contains 15 residues. V lost 5 bases to trimming and J lost 4 bases; unmatched junction nucleotides: 7. Germline V CDR1 and CDR2: LNHDA, SQIVND (reference sequence).

The chain couples TRBV19 to TRBJ2-2; D is possibly TRBD2 (5 bases). Between the trimmed V and J ends, which lost 4 bases and 6 bases, there was a span of 6 bases. The CDR3 has 12 amino acids. CDR1 is LNHDA, CDR2 SQIVND, per germline (reference sequence). This chain's CDR3 is CASSKEAGELFF. For the CDR3, the DNA is TGTGCCAGTAGTAAGGAGGCCGGGGAGCTGTTTTTT.

This clone was seen once. The chain is built from TRBV6-2 or TRBV6-3 and TRBJ1-1; D possibly corresponds to TRBD1 (6 bases). The CDR3 runs to 14 residues. Germline values: CDR1 MNHEY, CDR2 SVGEGT. Trimming shortened V by 4 bases and J by 5 bases, and 14 bases separated the two germline ends. The CDR3 DNA sequence: TGTGCCAGCAGTTGGGGGGGGGCAGGGACTGAAGCTTTCTTT. This encodes CASSWGGAGTEAFF.

This clone was recorded a few times. The genes are TRBV3-1 (or the pseudogene TRBV3-2) and TRBJ1-1; tentatively, D is TRBD1 (6 bases). Per germline, CDR1 LGHDT and CDR2 YNNKEL (reference sequence). The CDR3 has 14 amino acids. Trimming pared 1 base from V and 4 bases from J, leaving 10 bases between. The CDR3 bases are TGTGCCAGCAGCCAAGTACTGGGGGCCACTGAAGCTTTCTTT. This sequence encodes CASSQVLGATEAFF.

As regards this clone: Compared with germline, one end of the junction differs, possibly owing to a read error. The V and J genes are TRBV29-1 and TRBJ2-3, with 7 bases lining up with TRBD1. Germline assignment: CDR1 SQVTM and CDR2 ANQGSEA. The length of the CDR3 is 13 residues. CDR3 nucleotide sequence: TGCAGCGTGGAAGGGGGCGCAGAAGATACGCAGTATTTT. It codes for CSVEGGAEDTQYF.

The CDR3 sequence: CASSQFGGPDTEAFF. The CDR3 DNA is TGTGCCAGCAGCCAGTTCGGGGGGCCGGATACTGAAGCTTTCTTT. The rearrangement joins TRBV3-1 (or the pseudogene TRBV3-2) to TRBJ1-1, with D possibly matching TRBD1 (6 bases). The germline CDR1 and CDR2 sequences are LGHDT and YNNKEL (reference sequence). The CDR3 covers 15 residues. V lost 3 bases and J 5 bases, leaving 16 bases between the germline ends.

This clone was found a few times. J is TRBJ2-1 and V is TRBV27, with 9 bases matching TRBD1. The CDR3 has 16 amino acids. Germline V gene sequence: CDR1 MNHEY, CDR2 SMNVEV (reference sequence). After removal of 4 bases from V and 8 bases from J, the junction contained 12 bases not matched to a gene. The CDR3 sequence: CASSSPGQGDGDEQFF. In DNA form, the CDR3 reads TGTGCCAGCAGTTCCCCGGGACAGGGAGATGGGGATGAGCAGTTCTTC.

The chain employs TRBV10-1 and TRBJ1-5, with D perhaps TRBD1 (6 bases). Looked up from germline, CDR1 is WNHNN and CDR2 is SYGVQD (reference sequence). V shed 3 bases and J shed 4 bases, with 13 bases lying between them. The CDR3 spans 15 residues. The CDR3 loop is CASSDARGWNQPQHF. In DNA, the CDR3 is TGCGCCAGCAGTGACGCTAGGGGGTGGAATCAGCCCCAGCATTTT.

As to this clone: This CDR3 is also generated by other DNA sequences in the sample. The CDR3 reads CASSIGGVSNQPQHF. The CDR3 DNA is TGTGCCAGTAGTATCGGAGGAGTTAGCAATCAGCCCCAGCATTTT. The rearrangement links TRBV19 to TRBJ1-5, with D hard to call. The CDR3 has 15 amino acids. Per germline, CDR1 LNHDA and CDR2 SQIVND (reference sequence). Trimming took 3 bases from V and 0 from J, leaving 9 bases between them.

This clone showed up just once. The rearrangement links TRBV6-6 to TRBJ2-3; 10 bases match TRBD2. Germline-derived CDR1 and CDR2 are MNHNY and SVGAGI (reference sequence). This CDR3 region has 17 residues. V shed 6 bases and J 4 bases; nucleotides not matched to a gene: 13. CDR3 region: CASSRPQSGRGPDTQYF. The DNA of the CDR3 is TGTGCCAGCAGCCGACCCCAAAGCGGGAGGGGGCCAGATACGCAGTATTTT.

This clone showed up just once. The chain is built from TRBV7-3 and TRBJ2-1; tentative D call: TRBD2 (6 bases). Germline V gives CDR1 SGHTA, CDR2 FQGTGA. With 5 bases removed from V and 1 base from J, the gap between germline ends came to 15 bases. The CDR3 consists of 16 residues. DNA of the CDR3: TGTGCCAGCAGCCCCGGACTACCTGGTTCCTACAATGAGCAGTTCTTC. Encoded protein: CASSPGLPGSYNEQFF.

CDR3 coding DNA: TGTGCCAGCAGTGAAGGGGGGGGTGGCGAGCAGTACTTC. Translating it yields CASSEGGGGEQYF. The chain carries TRBV6-1 and TRBJ2-7, with 7 bases fitting TRBD2. Germline CDR1 reads MNHNS; CDR2 reads SASEGT. The CDR3 spans 13 residues. With 1 base clipped from V and 6 bases from J, the junction kept 3 bases outside the gene matches.

This sequence joins TRBV23-1 and TRBJ1-5; TRBD1 is a possible D gene (6 bases). TRBV23-1 falls under the ORF class, with uncertain function. CDR3 length: 18 amino acids. Trimming removed 7 bases at V and 3 bases at J, with 25 bases between. CDR3 sequence reads: CASTQPGTPNPHNQPQHF. For the CDR3, the DNA is TGCGCCAGCACCCAACCTGGGACACCCAACCCCCACAATCAGCCCCAGCATTTT.

V and J are TRBV9 and TRBJ2-2, with 9 bases that match TRBD1. Germline lookup yields CDR1 SGDLS and CDR2 YYNGEE. CDR3 size: 15 residues. Unmatched junction bases numbered 4, after V lost 3 bases and J lost 4 bases. CDR3 loop: CASSADRGSTGELFF. The DNA of the CDR3 is TGTGCCAGCAGCGCTGACAGGGGGAGCACCGGGGAGCTGTTTTTT.